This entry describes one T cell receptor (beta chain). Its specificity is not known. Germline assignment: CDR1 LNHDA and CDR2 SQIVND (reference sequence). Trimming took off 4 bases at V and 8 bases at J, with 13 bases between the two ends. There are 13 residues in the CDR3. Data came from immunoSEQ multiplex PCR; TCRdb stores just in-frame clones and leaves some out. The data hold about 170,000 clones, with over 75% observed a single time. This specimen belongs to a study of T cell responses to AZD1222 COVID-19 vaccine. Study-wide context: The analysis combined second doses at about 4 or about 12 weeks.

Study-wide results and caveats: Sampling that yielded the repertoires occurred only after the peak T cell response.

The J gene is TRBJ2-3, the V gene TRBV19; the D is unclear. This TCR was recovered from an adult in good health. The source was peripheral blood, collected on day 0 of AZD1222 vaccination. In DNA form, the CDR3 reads TGTGCCAGTAGTACCCGGACCGGGTCTACGCAGTATTTT. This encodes CASSTRTGSTQYF.